The 21 T cell receptor beta chains below come from one sample, sequenced in a study of low-dose radiotherapy and immunotherapy resistance in tumors. Time point given: before trial treatment. Primers used for first-strand cDNA, a TRAV- and TRBV-specific set, covered both alpha and beta chains. Over about 19 PCR cycles, TCRs were amplified from a constant-region primer and V-primer adapter. TCRdb used MiXCR to reprocess the reads, holding one entry per CDR3 protein. The table includes around 65,000 distinct CDR3 sequences, around 27% detected once. This sample comprised PBMCs, obtained before treatment. The origin of the receptors is a male donor with rectosigmoid adenocarcinoma.

There are many counts of this clonotype. V and J are TRBV3-1 and TRBJ2-7, with D unclear. CDR1 is LGHDT, CDR2 YNNKEL, per germline (reference sequence). There are 16 residues in the CDR3. Trimming removed 3 bases from V and 0 bases from J, with 15 bases in between. The CDR3 DNA reads TGTGCCAGCAGCCAGGTAACAGTATCCAGCTCCTACGAGCAGTACTTC. Translated, it gives CASSQVTVSSSYEQYF.

About this clonotype itself: Germline is not matched at one junction end, which may reflect a read error. The rearrangement joins TRBV13 to TRBJ2-3; D remains ambiguous. CDR1 and CDR2 from the germline V gene are PRHDT and FYEKMQ (reference sequence). This CDR3 has 14 residues. The CDR3 DNA reads as TGTGCCAGCAGCAGCCTTGGGCACCAAGAGACCGGGTACTTC. Its translation: CASSSLGHQETGYF.

This clonotype was counted ten times or more. This chain connects TRBV27 to TRBJ2-7; D ambiguous. Trimming pared 3 bases from V and 7 bases from J, leaving 16 bases between. The CDR3 spans 14 residues. Germline assignment: CDR1 MNHEY and CDR2 SMNVEV (reference sequence). In DNA form, the CDR3 reads TGTGCCAGCAGTTTTAACGGGCACCCGATTGAGCAGTACTTC. Encoded protein: CASSFNGHPIEQYF.

This clonotype showed up many times. The chain carries TRBV23-1 and TRBJ2-3, with TRBD2 matching 8 bases. TRBV23-1 is marked as an open reading frame, function uncertain. J lost 1 base, V lost 0 bases, and 3 bases had no gene match. The length of the CDR3 is 16 residues. The CDR3 DNA sequence: TGCGCCAGCAGTCAATCACGGCGGGAGGGCACAGATACGCAGTATTTT. Amino acids: CASSQSRREGTDTQYF.

This clonotype has at least ten counts. The genes are TRBV7-2 and TRBJ1-5; D is unresolved. Trimming removed 1 base from V and 1 base from J, with 8 bases in between. The CDR3 sequence is 15 residues long. In germline, CDR1 is SGHTA, CDR2 FQGNSA. CDR3 DNA: TGTGCCAGCAGCTTAGGAGGGTGGAGCAATCAGCCCCAGCATTTT. Protein: CASSLGGWSNQPQHF.

This clonotype was detected ten times or more. The chain recombines TRBV5-6 with TRBJ2-1; no definite D call. Germline V gene data show CDR1 as SGHDT and CDR2 as YYEEEE. The CDR3 contains 16 residues. With 1 base removed from V and 0 bases from J, the gap between germline ends came to 11 bases. The CDR3 here is CASSLMQVSSYNEQFF. The DNA for the CDR3 is TGTGCCAGCAGCTTGATGCAGGTTAGCTCCTACAATGAGCAGTTCTTC.

This clonotype was observed many times. The chain carries TRBV27 and TRBJ2-2, with 11 bases identical to TRBD2. The CDR3 loop spans 17 amino acids. Per germline, CDR1 MNHEY and CDR2 SMNVEV (reference sequence). With 5 bases clipped from V and 0 bases from J, the junction kept 5 bases outside the gene matches. In DNA form, the CDR3 reads TGTGCCAGCAGTCCTATAGCGGGAGGGCCGAACACCGGGGAGCTGTTTTTT. Translation: CASSPIAGGPNTGELFF.

As concerns this clonotype: A far more abundant clone sits one base away, making this likely a read error. The V gene is TRBV18, the J gene TRBJ1-1, with D possibly being TRBD1 (5 bases). V lost 8 bases and J 0 bases, leaving 13 bases between the germline ends. CDR1 KGHSH and CDR2 LQKENI come from the germline V gene. The CDR3 spans 14 residues. As DNA, the CDR3 is TGTGCCAGCAGCAGACAGACCATGAACACTGAAGCTTTCTTT. Residues: CASSRQTMNTEAFF.

This clonotype was seen ten or more times. The genes are TRBV7-2 and TRBJ1-5; D possibly corresponds to TRBD1 (5 bases). CDR1 and CDR2 from the germline V gene are SGHTA and FQGNSA. CDR3 size: 14 residues. Trimming stripped 4 bases from V and 5 bases from J, with 12 bases between. The CDR3 loop reads CASSSGTLDQPQHF. In DNA form, the CDR3 reads TGTGCCAGCAGCTCCGGGACCTTGGATCAGCCCCAGCATTTT. The full variable domain, completed using reference TRBV7-2 and TRBJ1-5, is GAGVSQSPSNKVTEKGKDVELRCDPISGHTALYWYRQSLGQGLEFLIYFQGNSAPDKSGLPSDRFSAERTGGSVSTLTIQRTQQEDSAVYLCASSSGTLDQPQHFGDGTRLSIL.

Many counts were recorded for this clonotype. Written as DNA, the CDR3 is TGCAGCGAGGCCGTAGGGACTGAAGCTTTCTTT. Protein product: CSEAVGTEAFF. The chain employs TRBV20-1 and TRBJ1-1; D is undetermined. CDR1 is DFQATT, CDR2 SNEGSKA, per germline (reference sequence). The CDR3 is 11 amino acids.

This clonotype has ten or more counts. The rearrangement joins TRBV5-4 to TRBJ2-5; 11 bases align to TRBD2. Looked up from germline, CDR1 is SGHNT and CDR2 is YYREEE (reference sequence). V gave up 0 bases and J gave up 1 base; unmatched junction bases: 2. The CDR3 spans 16 residues. CDR3: CASSLDLAGGQETQYF. CDR3 DNA: TGTGCCAGCAGCTTGGACCTAGCGGGAGGCCAAGAGACCCAGTACTTC.

At least ten counts were recorded for this clonotype. This chain connects TRBV28 to TRBJ1-1; unclear D gene. Looked up from germline, CDR1 is MDHEN and CDR2 is SYDVKM. The V end lost 6 bases, the J end lost 4 bases, and 24 bases lay between the germline ends. CDR3 size: 17 residues. The CDR3 is CASSPGSRREMATEAFF. The CDR3 bases are TGTGCCAGCAGCCCTGGTTCAAGGAGGGAAATGGCCACTGAAGCTTTCTTT.

This clonotype was detected ten times or more. The rearrangement links TRBV18 to TRBJ2-1; D gene uncertain. CDR3 length equals 14 residues. V lost 3 bases to trimming and J lost 5 bases, with 11 bases between them. Germline V gene sequence: CDR1 KGHSH, CDR2 LQKENI. DNA of the CDR3: TGTGCCAGCTCACCTATCGATGAGCACAATGAGCAGTTCTTC. Its protein product is CASSPIDEHNEQFF.

In its sample, this clonotype was seen a few times. V and J are TRBV27 and TRBJ2-1, with 14 bases fitting TRBD2. The germline V gene has CDR1 MNHEY and CDR2 SMNVEV (reference sequence). The J segment lost 7 bases and the V segment lost 4 bases, leaving 6 bases of the junction unmatched. The length of the CDR3 is 16 residues. CDR3 sequence (DNA): TGTGCCAGCAGTTCGAGGGGACTAGCGGGAGTAAATGAGCAGTTCTTC. Its translation is CASSSRGLAGVNEQFF.

This clonotype is termed medium-sized. This rearrangement joins TRBV12-3 or TRBV12-4 to TRBJ2-1; D is possibly TRBD1 (6 bases). The CDR3 sequence is 15 residues long. Trimming took 4 bases from V and 12 from J, leaving 22 bases between them. CDR3 residues: CASSSSDPGVNRQFF. The DNA for the CDR3 is TGTGCCAGCAGTTCCAGCGACCCAGGGGTGAATAGGCAGTTCTTC.

This clonotype was counted at least ten times. This chain links TRBV9 with TRBJ2-6; TRBD1 or TRBD2 may be the D gene (5 bases each). This CDR3 has 15 residues. Between the trimmed V and J ends, which lost 0 bases and 4 bases, there was a span of 8 bases. Germline lookup yields CDR1 SGDLS and CDR2 YYNGEE. The CDR3 nucleotides are TGTGCCAGCAGCGTAGGAGGGGCCGGGGCCAACGTCCTGACTTTC. It is translated as CASSVGGAGANVLTF. The full variable domain, in which reference TRBV9 and TRBJ2-6 provide the parts outside the CDR3, is DSGVTQTPKHLITATGQRVTLRCSPRSGDLSVYWYQQSLDQGLQFLIQYYNGEERAKGNILERFSAQQFPDLHSELNLSSLELGDSALYFCASSVGGAGANVLTFGAGSRLTVL.

This clonotype was observed many times. One end of the junction is discordant with germline, which a read error may explain. The chain links TRBV12-3 or TRBV12-4 to TRBJ2-4; D may be TRBD1 or TRBD2 (5 bases each). The CDR3 runs 13 residues. CDR3 residues: CASSFLHGDALSF. In DNA form, the CDR3 reads TGTGCCAGCAGTTTTCTACATGGGGACGCCCTGTCCTTC.

Concerning this clonotype: Given a far larger clone just one base away, this is likely a sequencing read error. The chain combines TRBV5-1 with TRBJ2-1, with 12 bases matching TRBD2. The CDR3 is made up of 20 amino acids. Germline V gene sequence: CDR1 SGHRS, CDR2 YFSETQ. Losses at the gene ends were 4 bases for V and 10 bases for J; bases not matched to a gene: 24. Written as DNA, the CDR3 is TGCGCCAGCAGCCCGAGAGGACTAGCGGGGCTCCTGAATCGGCCCCACGAGCAGTTCTTC. As protein: CASSPRGLAGLLNRPHEQFF.

J is TRBJ2-1 and V is TRBV28, with D hard to call. Germline V gene sequence: CDR1 MDHEN, CDR2 SYDVKM. V gave up 6 bases and J gave up 4 bases, with 16 bases separating them. The CDR3 covers 15 residues. CDR3 protein: CASRVLGPRYNEQFF. The CDR3 bases are TGTGCCAGCAGAGTACTTGGACCTCGATACAATGAGCAGTTCTTC. Variable domain in full (rest from reference TRBV28 and TRBJ2-1): DVKVTQSSRYLVKRTGEKVFLECVQDMDHENMFWYRQDPGLGLRLIYFSYDVKMKEKGDIPEGYSVSREKKERFSLILESASTNQTSMYLCASRVLGPRYNEQFFGPGTRLTVL.

This clonotype was detected many times. The chain couples TRBV2 to TRBJ1-2; the match to TRBD1 covers 7 bases. Trimming at V came to 10 bases and at J to 5 bases, leaving 10 bases not matched to a gene. The V gene's germline CDR1 is SNHLY and CDR2 FYNNEI. There are 13 residues in the CDR3. CDR3 in amino acids: CATRQGSIYGYTF. As DNA, the CDR3 is TGTGCCACCCGACAGGGCTCAATTTATGGCTACACCTTC.

This clonotype was seen at least ten times. This chain uses TRBV14 with TRBJ2-1; 11 positions agree with TRBD2. This CDR3 is built from 15 residues. The trim removed 5 bases at V and 6 bases at J, leaving 6 bases unmatched. Per germline, CDR1 SGHDN and CDR2 FVKESK. CDR3 sequence reads: CASSFRLAGINEQFF. The CDR3 coding sequence is TGTGCCAGCAGCTTTAGACTAGCGGGGATCAATGAGCAGTTCTTC.